The 29 T cell receptor beta chains below come from one sample, sequenced in a study of neurological immune-mediated disorders. MiXCR, applied by TCRdb to the 5' RACE reads, yields one record per CDR3 protein. The table includes around 68,000 distinct CDR3 sequences, around 4% detected once. Input material: PBMCs. Receptors were obtained from a man aged 45-60 years with multiple sclerosis.

At least ten counts were recorded for this clonotype. The genes are TRBV27 and TRBJ1-6; D gene ambiguous. The CDR3 has 12 residues. CDR1 and CDR2 from the germline V gene are MNHEY and SMNVEV (reference sequence). Trimming cost V 3 bases and J 9 bases, with 6 bases left between them. As DNA, the CDR3 is TGTGCCAGCAGTTTGGGCTCTTCACCCCTCCACTTT. Translation: CASSLGSSPLHF.

At least ten counts were recorded for this clonotype. The chain is built from TRBV5-1 and TRBJ2-1; TRBD1 matches at 8 bases. The V and J ends lost 2 bases and 6 bases, in that order; junction bases with no gene match: 1. Germline loops: CDR1 SGHRS, CDR2 YFSETQ. This CDR3 contains 13 residues. CDR3 nucleotides: TGCGCCAGCAGCTTTACAGGGGGCAATGAGCAGTTCTTC. Translation gives CASSFTGGNEQFF.

There are many counts of this clonotype. The J gene is TRBJ2-7, the V gene TRBV29-1, with D tentatively TRBD1 or TRBD2 (5 bases each). Germline CDR1 is SQVTM and CDR2 is ANQGSEA. The CDR3 runs 13 residues. Trimming stripped 6 bases from V and 0 bases from J, with 12 bases between. CDR3 sequence reads: CSVQEGSSYEQYF. The CDR3 DNA follows: TGCAGCGTACAAGAGGGGAGCTCCTACGAGCAGTACTTC.

The gene calls are TRBV20-1 and TRBJ2-3; the D gene is possibly TRBD1 (6 bases). This CDR3 contains 12 residues. Germline V gene lookup returns CDR1 DFQATT and CDR2 SNEGSKA (reference sequence). The V gene lost 5 bases and the J gene lost 2 bases, with 8 bases spanning the gap. Written as DNA, the CDR3 is TGCAGTGCTGCAGGGGACACAGATACGCAGTATTTT. It is translated as CSAAGDTDTQYF.

This clonotype has at least ten counts. The chain recombines TRBV4-1 with TRBJ2-6; tentative D call: TRBD2 (6 bases). The CDR3 runs 16 residues. The V end lost 1 base, the J end lost 4 bases, and 11 bases lay between the germline ends. The V gene's germline CDR1 is MGHRA and CDR2 YSYEKL. The CDR3 loop is CASSQAQAGGANVLTF. The CDR3 DNA reads as TGCGCCAGCAGCCAAGCGCAGGCGGGGGGGGCCAACGTCCTGACTTTC.

There are many counts of this clonotype. CDR3 nucleotides: TGTGCCAGCAGTTACAGGGTGAGCACTGAAGCTTTCTTT. As protein: CASSYRVSTEAFF. The V gene is TRBV6-6, the J gene TRBJ1-1; D is unclear. From germline, CDR1 is MNHNY and CDR2 SVGAGI (reference sequence). There are 13 residues in the CDR3. Trimming cost V 2 bases and J 4 bases, with 8 bases left between them.

This clonotype has at least ten counts. The chain uses TRBV28 and TRBJ1-5, with a possible D match to TRBD1 (6 bases). The CDR3 has 15 residues. V shed 7 bases and J shed 3 bases, with 16 bases lying between them. Germline V gives CDR1 MDHEN, CDR2 SYDVKM. CDR3 amino acids: CASTYDRGPNQPQHF. The CDR3, as DNA: TGTGCCAGCACTTACGACCGGGGGCCCAATCAGCCCCAGCATTTT.

Details on this clonotype: The junction shows a germline mismatch at one end, possibly a read error. The chain combines TRBV19 with TRBJ1-5; unclear D gene. This CDR3 spans 15 amino acids. CDR1 LNHDA and CDR2 SQIVND come from the germline V gene (reference sequence). The CDR3 nucleotides read TGTGCCAGTAGTCTCTTACATGATAGCAATCAGCCCCAGAATTTT. This encodes CASSLLHDSNQPQNF.

This clonotype came up many times. The V call is TRBV9, the J call TRBJ2-7; perhaps TRBD2 as D (6 bases). This CDR3 is built from 14 residues. The ends were cut back, 4 bases at V and 2 bases at J, with 13 bases in the middle. The germline V gene has CDR1 SGDLS and CDR2 YYNGEE. The CDR3 protein is CASSPSPGAYEQYF. DNA of the CDR3: TGTGCCAGCAGCCCCTCTCCGGGAGCCTACGAGCAGTACTTC.

This clonotype came up many times. This chain connects TRBV5-1 to TRBJ2-3; 9 nucleotides line up with TRBD2. The CDR3 runs to 18 residues. V lost 4 bases to trimming and J lost 5 bases; unmatched junction nucleotides: 17. Germline-derived CDR1 and CDR2 are SGHRS and YFSETQ. In DNA, the CDR3 is TGCGCCAGCAGCCCGGGACTAGCACGCGGCACACTGAAAGATACGCAGTATTTT. Translation gives CASSPGLARGTLKDTQYF.

This clonotype was seen ten or more times. A read error may explain this, as a much larger clone is one base away. The rearrangement joins TRBV12-3 or TRBV12-4 to TRBJ2-5; D is uncertain. This CDR3 is built from 11 residues. The germline V and J ends were trimmed by 3 bases and 5 bases, with 4 bases remaining between them. CDR3 nucleotides: TGTGCCAGCAGTTTGATGGAGACCCAGTACTTC. Translation: CASSLMETQYF.

This chain uses TRBV6-2 or TRBV6-3 with TRBJ1-1, with 10 positions matching TRBD1. Germline assignment: CDR1 MNHEY and CDR2 SVGEGT. This CDR3 region has 15 residues. V shed 5 bases and J 4 bases; nucleotides not matched to a gene: 7. CDR3 protein: CASSHRDRGGTEAFF. CDR3 DNA sequence: TGTGCCAGCAGTCACAGGGACAGGGGAGGCACTGAAGCTTTCTTT.

This clonotype has ten or more counts. V and J are TRBV12-3 or TRBV12-4 and TRBJ2-3; D gene ambiguous. Trimming cost V 3 bases and J 6 bases, with 7 bases left between them. The length of the CDR3 is 12 residues. The CDR3 loop is CASSFPGDTQYF. In DNA, the CDR3 is TGTGCCAGCAGTTTCCCCGGGGATACGCAGTATTTT.

This clonotype was recorded at least ten times. The gene calls are TRBV18 and TRBJ1-4, with D possibly TRBD1 on 5 matching bases. Germline CDR1 KGHSH, CDR2 LQKENI. The V end was cut by 3 bases, the J end by 7 bases, with 15 bases between. The CDR3 runs 15 residues. This CDR3 is CASSPTGGGIEKLFF. The CDR3 DNA reads as TGTGCCAGCTCACCCACCGGGGGAGGAATTGAAAAACTGTTTTTT.

This chain links TRBV10-3 with TRBJ1-3; unclear D gene. From germline, CDR1 is ENHRY and CDR2 SYGVKD. Trimming removed 6 bases from V and 0 bases from J, with 9 bases in between. This CDR3 has 14 amino acids. The CDR3 here is CAIRDGYSGNTIYF. CDR3 coding DNA: TGTGCCATCAGGGACGGTTACTCTGGAAACACCATATATTTT.

Many counts were recorded for this clonotype. The chain is built from TRBV12-3 or TRBV12-4 and TRBJ2-4; D not resolved. V was cut by 7 bases and J by 4 bases, with 17 bases left in between. The CDR3 length is 15 residues. CDR3 coding DNA: TGTGCCAGCACCAAAAAAGGGTTCTCAAAAAACATTCAGTACTTC. Its translation: CASTKKGFSKNIQYF.

The table lists this clonotype with many counts. The gene calls are TRBV6-1 and TRBJ1-6, with TRBD1 as a possible D gene (6 bases). Germline assignment: CDR1 MNHNS and CDR2 SASEGT. CDR3 length equals 14 residues. V lost 0 bases, J lost 14 bases, and 14 bases lay in between. The CDR3 region has the DNA TGTGCCAGCAGTGAAGCGTTTGGGGGCTCGTCCCTCCACTTT. Translated: CASSEAFGGSSLHF.

This clonotype was picked up many times. V and J are TRBV12-3 or TRBV12-4 and TRBJ1-2, with a tentative D call TRBD1 (6 bases). This CDR3 has 14 amino acids. Trimming took 3 bases from V and 6 from J, leaving 14 bases between them. Here the CDR3 reads CASSFDRTSHGYTF. CDR3 bases: TGTGCCAGCAGTTTCGACAGGACCTCCCATGGCTACACCTTC.

In its sample, this clonotype was seen many times. The chain uses TRBV20-1 and TRBJ2-5, with D hard to call. Germline CDR1 DFQATT, CDR2 SNEGSKA (reference sequence). V was trimmed by 6 bases and J by 4 bases, leaving 18 bases between them. The CDR3 spans 14 residues. The CDR3 nucleotides read TGCAGTGCAACCTCCGGCGGTAGAACAGAGACCCAGTACTTC. Protein: CSATSGGRTETQYF.

This clonotype was counted ten times or more. The chain employs TRBV5-1 and TRBJ2-5; D is uncertain. V was trimmed by 5 bases and J by 2 bases, leaving 4 bases between them. This CDR3 comprises 11 residues. Germline CDR1 SGHRS, CDR2 YFSETQ. CDR3 nucleotide sequence: TGCGCCAGCAGGGGGCAAGAGACCCAGTACTTC. This encodes CASRGQETQYF.

The sample holds many counts of this clonotype. This chain links TRBV3-1 with TRBJ2-1; no reliable D call. The CDR3 extends over 12 amino acids. Germline V gene sequence: CDR1 LGHDT, CDR2 YNNKEL (reference sequence). V lost 1 base and J 6 bases, leaving 4 bases between the germline ends. The CDR3: CASSQAINEQFF. CDR3 DNA sequence: TGTGCCAGCAGCCAAGCGATCAATGAGCAGTTCTTC.

This clonotype was counted many times. The rearrangement joins TRBV6-5 to TRBJ2-4, with D maybe TRBD2 (6 bases). The V and J ends lost 6 bases and 0 bases respectively, with 12 bases between them. Germline values: CDR1 MNHEY, CDR2 SVGAGI. The CDR3 consists of 15 residues. The CDR3 DNA reads TGTGCCAGCAGCCCCCCCGGGGGAGCCAAAAACATTCAGTACTTC. This sequence encodes CASSPPGGAKNIQYF.

This clonotype was observed a handful of times. This chain uses TRBV25-1 with TRBJ2-7; D assignment may be TRBD1 or TRBD2 (5 bases each). Germline V gives CDR1 MGHDK, CDR2 SYGVNS. This CDR3 region has 14 residues. Trimming removed 7 bases at V and 2 bases at J, with 15 bases between. The CDR3 protein is CASTPRRGAYEQYF. The CDR3 DNA sequence: TGTGCCAGCACCCCCCGGAGAGGGGCCTACGAGCAGTACTTC.

This clonotype was seen ten or more times. The chain carries TRBV5-6 and TRBJ2-3; D call uncertain. Germline V gene data show CDR1 as SGHDT and CDR2 as YYEEEE. With 2 bases removed from V and 6 bases from J, the gap between germline ends came to 16 bases. The CDR3 has 15 residues. The CDR3 DNA follows: TGTGCCAGCAGCTTAAGGTTGTACCTCCCGGATACGCAGTATTTT. Its translation: CASSLRLYLPDTQYF. Looking up the rest from reference TRBV5-6 and TRBJ2-3 gives the full variable domain: DAGVTQSPTHLIKTRGQQVTLRCSPKSGHDTVSWYQQALGQGPQFIFQYYEEEERQRGNFPDRFSGHQFPNYSSELNVNALLLGDSALYLCASSLRLYLPDTQYFGPGTRLTVL.

In this sample, this clonotype turned up once. Since no conserved phenylalanine or tryptophan closes the CDR3, a read error is the likely cause. The V call is TRBV7-2, the J call TRBJ1-2; D unclear. Germline CDR1 SGHTA, CDR2 FQGNSA. This CDR3 region has 14 residues. The germline V and J ends were trimmed by 2 bases and 0 bases, with 7 bases remaining between them. The CDR3 sequence is CASSLPVSNYGYTC. CDR3 in DNA: TGTGCCAGCAGCTTACCAGTTTCTAACTATGGCTACACCTGC.

The table lists this clonotype with many counts. This chain connects TRBV2 to TRBJ1-2; TRBD1 might be the D (5 bases). The CDR3 is made up of 12 amino acids. CDR1 SNHLY and CDR2 FYNNEI come from the germline V gene. V gave up 2 bases and J gave up 6 bases, with 7 bases separating them. The CDR3 spells CASSESRDGYTF. CDR3 in DNA: TGTGCCAGCAGTGAAAGCAGGGATGGCTACACCTTC.

This clonotype was seen a few times. V and J are TRBV20-1 and TRBJ1-2; a weak D match, TRBD1 (5 bases). This CDR3 is 13 amino acids long. Trimming removed 0 bases from V and 8 bases from J, with 13 bases in between. Germline V gene data show CDR1 as DFQATT and CDR2 as SNEGSKA (reference sequence). CDR3 in amino acids: CSARDLWGSGYTF. The CDR3 region has the DNA TGCAGTGCTAGAGATCTTTGGGGGAGCGGCTACACCTTC.

This clonotype showed up many times. This sequence joins TRBV4-2 and TRBJ2-1; 13 bases fit TRBD2. The CDR3 spans 14 residues. Trimming cost V 4 bases and J 9 bases; bases outside gene matches: 3. The germline V gene encodes CDR1 LGHNA and CDR2 YNFKEQ. CDR3 region: CASSPGLAGSEQFF. DNA of the CDR3: TGTGCCAGCAGCCCGGGACTAGCGGGGAGTGAGCAGTTCTTC.

The sample holds many counts of this clonotype. The chain carries TRBV10-3 and TRBJ2-3; the D is unclear. The CDR3 extends over 12 amino acids. CDR1 is ENHRY and CDR2 is SYGVKD in the germline V gene. Trimming removed 6 bases from V and 4 bases from J, with 8 bases in between. The CDR3 loop reads CAISPRSDTQYF. The CDR3, as DNA: TGTGCCATCAGCCCTCGTTCAGATACGCAGTATTTT.